A selection of T cell receptor beta chains follows, all from one sample in a study of shared clonotypes between healthy human individuals. The repertoire was sequenced with immunoSEQ multiplex PCR; TCRdb's copy has only in-frame clones and lacks some. The sample gives roughly 1,500,000 clones, around 98.5% of which show up once; approximately 0.38% is in the top ten. Sequenced material: naive CD4+ T cells sorted from blood. These receptors were collected from a man between 25 and 39 years old in good health. The CDR3 runs from the conserved cysteine through the conserved F or W. D genes are given only for firm matches.

j_call: TRBJ2-5; v_call: TRBV28; d_call: TRBD2; cdr3_aa: CASSSPAGGYF; cdr3_nt: TGTGCCAGCAGTTCCCCCGCGGGAGGCTACTTC
j_call: TRBJ2-7; v_call: TRBV13; d_call: TRBD2; cdr3_aa: CASSWGVAGGYEQYF; cdr3_nt: TGTGCCAGCAGCTGGGGGGTAGCGGGAGGCTACGAGCAGTACTTC
j_call: TRBJ2-7; v_call: TRBV30; d_call: TRBD1; cdr3_aa: CAWSTGLLKGDRGAEQYF; cdr3_nt: TGTGCCTGGTCCACGGGTCTACTAAAGGGGGACAGGGGTGCCGAGCAGTACTTC
j_call: TRBJ2-2; v_call: TRBV4-2; d_call: .; cdr3_aa: CASSQEVMISGNTGELFF; cdr3_nt: TGTGCCAGCAGCCAAGAGGTCATGATCTCAGGGAACACCGGGGAGCTGTTTTTT
j_call: TRBJ1-1; v_call: TRBV7-6; d_call: .; cdr3_aa: CASTPDPRNTEAFF; cdr3_nt: TGTGCCAGCACCCCAGACCCCCGGAACACTGAAGCTTTCTTT
j_call: TRBJ2-7; v_call: TRBV5-5; d_call: .; cdr3_aa: CASSLAHSYEQYF; cdr3_nt: TGTGCCAGCAGCTTGGCCCATTCCTACGAGCAGTACTTC
j_call: TRBJ1-2; v_call: TRBV2; d_call: .; cdr3_aa: CASSASGDYGYTF; cdr3_nt: TGTGCCAGCAGTGCTTCAGGGGATTATGGCTACACCTTC
j_call: TRBJ2-1; v_call: TRBV5-4; d_call: .; cdr3_aa: CAIRLFRSYNEQFF; cdr3_nt: TGTGCCATCCGTCTTTTCCGCTCCTACAATGAGCAGTTCTTC
j_call: TRBJ2-5; v_call: TRBV29-1; d_call: .; cdr3_aa: CSVDRDRQETQYF; cdr3_nt: TGCAGCGTCGACCGGGACCGCCAAGAGACCCAGTACTTC
j_call: TRBJ2-7; v_call: TRBV4-2; d_call: .; cdr3_aa: CASSQGAGAGLAALSYEQYF; cdr3_nt: TGTGCCAGCAGCCAAGGCGCGGGGGCCGGGCTAGCGGCCCTCTCCTACGAGCAGTACTTC
j_call: TRBJ2-1; v_call: TRBV5-4; d_call: TRBD2; cdr3_aa: CASTGTSGRGGQFF; cdr3_nt: TGTGCCAGCACTGGGACTAGCGGGAGAGGTGGGCAGTTCTTC